The clone carrying this TCR beta chain was observed at least ten times. This sample is part of a study of Graves' ophthalmopathy and Graves' hyperthyroidism. In the study overall: The blood sample was drawn at first diagnosis and before any treatment.

Transcripts of RNA were the source for amplifying TCR beta CDR3 regions. HTBI-primed RT-PCR formed the first round, and a multiplex PCR formed the second. Using its own MiXCR run on the multiplex PCR reads, TCRdb lists one record per CDR3 protein. The sample holds about 400,000 distinct CDR3 sequences, about 17% seen once. The sequencing input was peripheral blood. This TCR was sampled from a woman aged 18-35 years with Graves' ophthalmopathy.

The CDR3 loop reads CASRRTGTDTEAFF. The DNA for the CDR3 is TGTGCCAGCAGGAGAACCGGGACGGACACTGAAGCTTTCTTT. V and J are TRBV12-3 or TRBV12-4 and TRBJ1-1; maybe TRBD1 (5 bases). Trimming took 6 bases from V and 3 from J, leaving 14 bases between them. The CDR3 length is 14 residues.